This TCR beta chain is drawn from a study of shared clonotypes between healthy human individuals. Trimming removed 3 bases at V and 5 bases at J, with 11 bases between. CDR1 SGHVS and CDR2 FQNEAQ come from the germline V gene. This CDR3 comprises 13 residues. Profiling relied on immunoSEQ multiplex PCR, and the TCRdb table lists in-frame clones only, not all of them. Among hundreds of thousands of clones listed, more than 70% were seen once. The clonotype originates from a woman aged 25 to 39 in good health. Sequenced sample: memory CD4+ T cells sorted from blood. Subset described: CD45RA-negative fraction. The chain carries TRBV7-8 and TRBJ2-7; no firm D call. Written as DNA, the CDR3 is TGTGCCAGCAGCTTTGGCCCGTGGGACGAGCAGTACTTC. Amino acids: CASSFGPWDEQYF.